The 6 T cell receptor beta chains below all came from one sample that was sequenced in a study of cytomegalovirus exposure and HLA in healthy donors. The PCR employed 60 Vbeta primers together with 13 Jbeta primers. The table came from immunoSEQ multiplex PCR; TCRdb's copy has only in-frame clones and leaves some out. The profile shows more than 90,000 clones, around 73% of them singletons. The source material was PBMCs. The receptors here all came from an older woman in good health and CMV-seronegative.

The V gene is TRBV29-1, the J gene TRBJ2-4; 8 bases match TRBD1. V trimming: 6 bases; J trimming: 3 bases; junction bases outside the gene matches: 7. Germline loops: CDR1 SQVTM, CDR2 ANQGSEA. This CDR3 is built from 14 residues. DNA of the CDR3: TGCAGCGTCCAACAGGGGGTTGGCAAAAACATTCAGTACTTC. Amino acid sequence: CSVQQGVGKNIQYF.

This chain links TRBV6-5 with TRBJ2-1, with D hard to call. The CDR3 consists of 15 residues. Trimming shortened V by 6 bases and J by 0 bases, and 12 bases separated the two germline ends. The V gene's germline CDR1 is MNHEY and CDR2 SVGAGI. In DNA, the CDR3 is TGTGCCAGCAGCTCTCAAGCGTTCTCCTACAATGAGCAGTTCTTC. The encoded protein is CASSSQAFSYNEQFF.

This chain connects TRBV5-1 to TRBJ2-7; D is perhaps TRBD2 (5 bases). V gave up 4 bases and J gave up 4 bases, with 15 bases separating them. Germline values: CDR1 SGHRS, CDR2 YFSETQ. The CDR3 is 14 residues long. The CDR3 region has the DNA TGCGCCAGCAGCGAGGGTAGGGCCGCTTACGAGCAGTACTTC. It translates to CASSEGRAAYEQYF. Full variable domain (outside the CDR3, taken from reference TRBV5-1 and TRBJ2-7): KAGVTQTPRYLIKTRGQQVTLSCSPISGHRSVSWYQQTPGQGLQFLFEYFSETQRNKGNFPGRFSGRQFSNSRSEMNVSTLELGDSALYLCASSEGRAAYEQYFGPGTRLTVT.

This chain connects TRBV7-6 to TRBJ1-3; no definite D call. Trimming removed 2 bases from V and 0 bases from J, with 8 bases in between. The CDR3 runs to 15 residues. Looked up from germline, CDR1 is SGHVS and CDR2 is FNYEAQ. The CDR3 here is CASSLNTFSGNTIYF. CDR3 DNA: TGTGCCAGCAGCTTAAACACCTTCTCTGGAAACACCATATATTTT.

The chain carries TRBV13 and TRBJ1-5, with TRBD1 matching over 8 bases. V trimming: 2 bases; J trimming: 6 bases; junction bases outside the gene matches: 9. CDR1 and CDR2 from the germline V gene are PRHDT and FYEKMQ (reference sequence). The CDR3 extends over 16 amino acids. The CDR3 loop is CASSLRRGTGFQPQHF. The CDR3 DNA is TGTGCCAGCAGCTTAAGGAGGGGGACAGGCTTTCAGCCCCAGCATTTT.

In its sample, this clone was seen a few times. DNA for the CDR3: TGTGCCAGCAGCTTAACTAGCGCAGATACGCAGTATTTT. Protein sequence: CASSLTSADTQYF. The chain combines TRBV7-2 with TRBJ2-3; 7 bases line up with TRBD2. Germline CDR1 reads SGHTA; CDR2 reads FQGNSA. CDR3 length equals 13 residues. J was trimmed by 4 bases and V by 2 bases; bases with no gene match: 0. Variable domain in full (rest from reference TRBV7-2 and TRBJ2-3): GAGVSQSPSNKVTEKGKDVELRCDPISGHTALYWYRQSLGQGLEFLIYFQGNSAPDKSGLPSDRFSAERTGGSVSTLTIQRTQQEDSAVYLCASSLTSADTQYFGPGTRLTVL.